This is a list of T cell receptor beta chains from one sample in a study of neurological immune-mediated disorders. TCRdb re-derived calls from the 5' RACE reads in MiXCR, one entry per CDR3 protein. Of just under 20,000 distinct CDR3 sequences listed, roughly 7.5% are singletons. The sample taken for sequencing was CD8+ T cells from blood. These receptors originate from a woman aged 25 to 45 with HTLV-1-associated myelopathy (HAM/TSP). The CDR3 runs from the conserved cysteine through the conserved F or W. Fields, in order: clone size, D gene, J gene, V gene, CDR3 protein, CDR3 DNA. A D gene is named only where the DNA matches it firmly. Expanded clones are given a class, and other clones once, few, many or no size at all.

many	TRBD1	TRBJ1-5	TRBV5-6	CASSSGTGVNQPQHF	TGTGCCAGCAGCTCCGGGACAGGGGTCAATCAGCCCCAGCATTTT
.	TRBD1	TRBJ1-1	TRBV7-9	CVSRTTGGVTEAFF	TGTGTCAGCAGAACAACAGGGGGAGTAACTGAAGCTTTCTTT
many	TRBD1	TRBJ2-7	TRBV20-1	CSAKTGASSYEQYF	TGCAGTGCTAAGACAGGGGCGAGCTCCTACGAGCAGTACTTC
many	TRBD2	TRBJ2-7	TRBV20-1	CSAILWSTGGLAYHEQYF	TGCAGTGCTATTTTATGGTCGACCGGGGGACTAGCGTACCACGAGCAGTACTTC
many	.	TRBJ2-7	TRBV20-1	CSARDLEGPSYEQYF	TGCAGTGCTAGAGATTTGGAGGGGCCCTCCTACGAGCAGTACTTC
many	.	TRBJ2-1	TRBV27	CATTSGGEQFF	TGTGCCACCACCTCCGGAGGTGAGCAGTTCTTC
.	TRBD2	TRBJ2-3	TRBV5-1	CASSLKLEEGGASTDTQYF	TGCGCCAGCAGCTTGAAGTTAGAAGAGGGAGGGGCGTCCACAGATACGCAGTATTTT
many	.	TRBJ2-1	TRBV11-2	CASSLVVGDTQVYNEQFF	TGTGCCAGCAGCTTAGTGGTCGGGGATACTCAGGTGTACAATGAGCAGTTCTTC
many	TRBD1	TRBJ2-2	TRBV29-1	CSVEETGGTGELFF	TGCAGCGTTGAAGAAACAGGGGGCACCGGGGAGCTGTTTTTT
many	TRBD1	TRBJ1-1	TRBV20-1	CSAIIDRAVNTEAFF	TGCAGTGCTATTATAGACAGGGCGGTGAACACTGAAGCTTTCTTT
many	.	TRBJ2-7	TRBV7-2	CASSPAAYEQYF	TGTGCCAGCAGTCCGGCGGCCTACGAGCAGTACTTC
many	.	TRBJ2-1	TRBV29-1	CSGAGGASYNEQFF	TGCAGCGGCGCCGGGGGTGCCTCCTACAATGAGCAGTTCTTC
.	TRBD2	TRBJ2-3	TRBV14	CASSYDRGGDTQYF	TGTGCCAGCAGCTACGACCGGGGGGGGGATACGCAGTATTTT
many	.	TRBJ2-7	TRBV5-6	CASSLGVGAYEQYF	TGTGCCAGCAGCTTGGGAGTAGGGGCCTACGAGCAGTACTTC
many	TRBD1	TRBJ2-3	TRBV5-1	CASSSGTGRNTDTQYF	TGCGCCAGCAGCTCCGGGACAGGCCGTAACACAGATACGCAGTATTTT
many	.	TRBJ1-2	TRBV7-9	CASSPGTYGYTF	TGTGCCAGCAGCCCTGGAACCTATGGCTACACCTTC
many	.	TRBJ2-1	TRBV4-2	CASSPFSGPPGGGNEQFF	TGTGCCAGCAGCCCCTTTTCGGGCCCCCCTGGGGGTGGGAATGAGCAGTTCTTC
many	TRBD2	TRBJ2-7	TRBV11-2	CATGSGDNYEQYF	TGTGCCACCGGTAGCGGGGACAACTACGAGCAGTACTTC
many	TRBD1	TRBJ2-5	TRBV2	CASRTGMIQETQYF	TGTGCCAGCCGGACAGGGATGATTCAAGAGACCCAGTACTTC
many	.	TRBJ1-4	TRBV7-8	CASSLARGEAANEKLFF	TGTGCCAGCAGCCTCGCGAGAGGGGAGGCGGCTAATGAAAAACTGTTTTTT
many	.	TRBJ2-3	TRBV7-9	CASMGGAIATQYF	TGTGCCAGCATGGGCGGGGCGATAGCCACGCAGTATTTT
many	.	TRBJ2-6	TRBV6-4	CASSDRGAGANVLTF	TGTGCCAGCAGTGACAGGGGAGCTGGGGCCAACGTCCTGACTTTC
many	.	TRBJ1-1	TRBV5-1	CASSLRDMNTEAFF	TGCGCCAGCAGTCTGAGGGATATGAACACTGAAGCTTTCTTT
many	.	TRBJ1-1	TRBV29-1	CSVEGIAEAFF	TGCAGCGTTGAAGGGATCGCTGAAGCTTTCTTT
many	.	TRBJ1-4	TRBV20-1	CSARGPGTQNEKLFF	TGCAGTGCTAGAGGCCCCGGGACGCAGAATGAAAAACTGTTTTTT
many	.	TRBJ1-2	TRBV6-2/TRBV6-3	CASSRTKEGGIGYTF	TGTGCCAGCAGTCGGACAAAGGAGGGAGGAATCGGCTACACCTTC
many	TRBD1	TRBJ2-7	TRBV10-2	CASSESETGGYEQYF	TGCGCCAGCAGTGAGAGTGAGACAGGGGGCTACGAGCAGTACTTC
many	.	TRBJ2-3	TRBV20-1	CSATDGPTSGDTQYF	TGCAGTGCTACCGACGGACCCACGAGCGGAGATACGCAGTATTTT
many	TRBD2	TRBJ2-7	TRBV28	CASTISGGAYEQYF	TGTGCCAGCACCATTAGCGGGGGGGCCTACGAGCAGTACTTC
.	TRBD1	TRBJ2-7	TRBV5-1	CASSLDRGAYEQYF	TGCGCCAGCAGCTTGGACAGGGGGGCCTACGAGCAGTACTTC
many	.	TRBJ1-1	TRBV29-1	CSVENPDGPVNTEAFF	TGCAGCGTTGAAAACCCCGACGGACCGGTGAACACTGAAGCTTTCTTT
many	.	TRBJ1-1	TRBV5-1	CASSLSGGRTEAFF	TGCGCCAGCAGCTTGTCGGGGGGGAGGACTGAAGCTTTCTTT
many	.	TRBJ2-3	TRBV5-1	CASSLFDQTDTQYF	TGCGCCAGCAGCTTGTTTGACCAGACAGATACGCAGTATTTT
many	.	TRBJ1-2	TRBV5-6	CASSPPGVSYFYGYTF	TGTGCCAGCAGCCCGCCAGGGGTCTCATATTTCTATGGCTACACCTTC
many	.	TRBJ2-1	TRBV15	CATSDFGPASSYNEQFF	TGTGCCACCAGCGACTTTGGGCCAGCGAGCTCCTACAATGAGCAGTTCTTC
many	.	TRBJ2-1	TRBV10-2	CASSVGYNEQFF	TGCGCCAGCAGTGTTGGCTACAATGAGCAGTTCTTC
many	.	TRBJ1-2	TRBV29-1	CSVPWGAHGYTF	TGCAGCGTCCCATGGGGGGCGCATGGCTACACCTTC
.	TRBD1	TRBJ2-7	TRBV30	CALDRGLRTEQYF	TGTGCCTTGGACAGGGGTCTTCGGACTGAGCAGTACTTC
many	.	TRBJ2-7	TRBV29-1	CSVTDGGGYEQYF	TGCAGCGTTACGGACGGGGGAGGCTACGAGCAGTACTTC
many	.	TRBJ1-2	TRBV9	CASSVSEGQGYTF	TGTGCCAGCAGCGTCTCCGAAGGGCAAGGCTACACCTTC
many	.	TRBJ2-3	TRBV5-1	CASSVGNTISDTQYF	TGCGCCAGCAGCGTGGGGAACACCATCTCAGATACGCAGTATTTT
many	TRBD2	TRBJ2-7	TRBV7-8	CASSFSGGFNYEQYF	TGTGCCAGCAGCTTTAGCGGGGGGTTTAACTACGAGCAGTACTTC
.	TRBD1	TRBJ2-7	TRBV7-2	CASSFGQGANEQYF	TGTGCCAGCAGCTTCGGACAGGGGGCTAACGAGCAGTACTTC
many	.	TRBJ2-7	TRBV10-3	CAISEGRRTYEQYF	TGTGCCATCAGTGAGGGCCGACGAACCTACGAGCAGTACTTC
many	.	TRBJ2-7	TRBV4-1	CASSFRTDYEQYF	TGCGCCAGCAGCTTCAGGACAGACTACGAGCAGTACTTC
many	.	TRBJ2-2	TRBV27	CASSWTPNTGELFF	TGTGCCAGCAGCTGGACACCCAACACCGGGGAGCTGTTTTTT
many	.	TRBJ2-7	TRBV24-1	CATSDVGYEQYF	TGTGCCACCAGTGATGTCGGCTACGAGCAGTACTTC
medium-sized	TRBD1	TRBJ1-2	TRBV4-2	CASSRRQGGGYTF	TGTGCCAGCAGCCGACGACAGGGTGGTGGCTACACCTTC
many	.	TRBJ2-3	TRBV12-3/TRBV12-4	CASSLGGRLTDTQYF	TGTGCCAGCAGTTTAGGGGGGAGACTCACAGATACGCAGTATTTT
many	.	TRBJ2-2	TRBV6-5	CASSFGDGGELFF	TGTGCCAGCAGTTTTGGGGATGGCGGGGAGCTGTTTTTT
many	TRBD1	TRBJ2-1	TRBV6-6	CASSSQPDRVGEQFF	TGTGCCAGCAGTTCGCAGCCGGACAGGGTGGGTGAGCAGTTCTTC
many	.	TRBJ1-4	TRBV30	CAWSVNGKLFF	TGTGCCTGGAGTGTGAATGGAAAACTGTTTTTT
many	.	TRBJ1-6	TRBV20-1	CSARDLGRAASPLHF	TGCAGTGCTAGAGATTTGGGCCGAGCTGCTTCACCCCTCCACTTT